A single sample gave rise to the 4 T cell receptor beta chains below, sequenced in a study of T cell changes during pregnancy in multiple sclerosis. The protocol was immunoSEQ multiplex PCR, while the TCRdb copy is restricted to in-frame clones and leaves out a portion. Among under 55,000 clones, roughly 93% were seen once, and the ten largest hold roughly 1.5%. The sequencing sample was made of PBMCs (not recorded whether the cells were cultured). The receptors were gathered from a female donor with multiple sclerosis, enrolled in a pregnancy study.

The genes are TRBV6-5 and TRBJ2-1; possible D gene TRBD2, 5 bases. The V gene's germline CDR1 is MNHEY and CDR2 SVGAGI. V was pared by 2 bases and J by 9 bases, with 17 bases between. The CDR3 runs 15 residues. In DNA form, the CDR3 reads TGTGCCAGCAGTTACCAGGAGAGGGAAAGAGGTGAGCAGTTCTTC. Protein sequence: CASSYQERERGEQFF.

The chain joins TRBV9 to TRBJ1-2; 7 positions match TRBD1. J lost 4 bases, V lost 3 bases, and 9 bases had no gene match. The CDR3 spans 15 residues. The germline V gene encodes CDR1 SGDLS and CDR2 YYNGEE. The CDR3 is CASSGQGPLSYGYTF. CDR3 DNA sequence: TGTGCCAGCAGCGGACAGGGTCCTTTAAGCTATGGCTACACCTTC.

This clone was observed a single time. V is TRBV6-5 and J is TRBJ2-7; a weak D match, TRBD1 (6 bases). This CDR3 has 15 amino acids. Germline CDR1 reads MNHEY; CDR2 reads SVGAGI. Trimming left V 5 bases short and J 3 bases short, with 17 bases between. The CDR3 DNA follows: TGTGCCAGCAGTGCCCTCACAGGACAGAACTACGAGCAGTACTTC. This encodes CASSALTGQNYEQYF.

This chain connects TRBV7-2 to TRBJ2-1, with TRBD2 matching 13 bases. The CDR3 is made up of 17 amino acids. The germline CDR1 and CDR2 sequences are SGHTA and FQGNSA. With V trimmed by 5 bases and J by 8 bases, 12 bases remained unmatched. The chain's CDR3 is CASSPEPGLAGTDEQFF. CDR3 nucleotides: TGTGCCAGCAGCCCCGAACCGGGACTAGCGGGAACCGATGAGCAGTTCTTC.